This TCR beta chain was obtained from a study of Ad26.COV2.S vaccination and SARS-CoV-2 variants. Study results and caveats: Reportedly, after vaccination the spike-specific CD8+ and CD4+ T cell responses displayed substantial breadth. Vaccinees showed greater spike-specific TCR breadth than placebo recipients. An underestimation of total T cell responses may have resulted from the TCR breadth and depth analyses.

Assay used: immunoSEQ multiplex PCR; TCRdb lists only in-frame clones, some missing. Of more than 150,000 clones listed, 87% are singletons. In the case of this clone: Antigen: not known.

V was shortened by 6 bases and J by 2 bases, with 16 bases between the two germline ends. Germline CDR1 SGHVS, CDR2 FQNEAQ. The CDR3 is made up of 15 amino acids. This sequence was found in a human donor who had recovered from COVID-19. The V and J genes are TRBV7-8 and TRBJ2-5; D is possibly TRBD2 (5 bases). Material: peripheral blood, obtained after recovery from COVID-19. For the CDR3, the DNA is TGTGCCAGCAGAATCATGGGGAGCGCGCAAGAGACCCAGTACTTC. Amino acids: CASRIMGSAQETQYF.